This TCR beta chain originates from a study of T-cell reconstitution after alpha-beta-depleted transplantation in children. The TCRbeta library was prepared with unique molecular identifiers. TCRdb fed the PCR reads into MiXCR, producing one record per CDR3 protein. The sample lists 200,000 to 250,000 distinct CDR3 sequences; approximately 8.4% were seen once. Overall study findings and caveats: At one year after transplant, newly produced T cells mostly accounted for T-cell counts and diversity. Some patients showed high day-60 TCRbeta diversity, which derived from surviving recipient T cells and thymic progenitors.

This clonotype came up a few times. Antigen: not known. The sample in question was PBMCs, mostly from graft donor cells, obtained 360 days after TCRalphabeta/CD19-depleted stem cell transplant. The sequence was collected from a male patient aged 2 to 9 who had a stem cell transplant for acute myeloid leukemia, so the T cells may come from the graft donor.

In nucleotides, the CDR3 is TGCAGCGTTGGAAGGACACAGGCTAACACTGAAGCTTTCTTT. Translated: CSVGRTQANTEAFF. The chain combines TRBV29-1 with TRBJ1-1; possibly TRBD1 for D (5 bases). V was trimmed by 4 bases and J by 2 bases, leaving 14 bases between them. The length of the CDR3 is 14 residues. The V gene's germline CDR1 is SQVTM and CDR2 ANQGSEA.